Listed below are T cell receptor beta chains from one sample, sequenced in a study of CD8+ T cells in alopecia areata. Profiling relied on immunoSEQ multiplex PCR, and the TCRdb table lists in-frame clones only, not all of them. The sample holds under 200,000 clones, about two thirds seen once. The source was CD4+ T cells sorted from blood, collected at week 4, from a patient treated with tofacitinib. The receptors stem from a human donor with alopecia areata. CDR3s include the opening cysteine and the closing phenylalanine or tryptophan. The order of the fields is V gene, J gene, clone size, D gene, CDR3 protein, CDR3 DNA. D genes are given only for firm matches. Where a row states a size, it is once, few, many or the class of an expanded clone; other rows omit it.

TRBV29-1	TRBJ2-7	.	TRBD2	CSVLAAYEQYF	TGCAGCGTCCTAGCGGCCTACGAGCAGTACTTC
TRBV29-1	TRBJ2-3	.	TRBD2	CSVLGLAGQGDTQYF	TGCAGCGTTCTTGGACTAGCGGGGCAAGGAGATACGCAGTATTTT
TRBV30	TRBJ2-2	.	.	CAWSLGTVNTGELFF	TGTGCCTGGAGTTTAGGGACGGTAAACACCGGGGAGCTGTTTTTT
TRBV5-1	TRBJ2-1	.	TRBD2	CASSLSGVENEQFF	TGCGCCAGCAGCTTAAGCGGGGTTGAGAATGAGCAGTTCTTC
TRBV29-1	TRBJ2-2	few	.	CSVDGGFYTGELFF	TGCAGCGTTGACGGCGGGTTCTACACCGGGGAGCTGTTTTTT
TRBV5-1	TRBJ2-1	.	.	CASSDTGSYNEQFF	TGCGCCAGCAGCGATACAGGATCCTACAATGAGCAGTTCTTC
TRBV19	TRBJ2-3	.	TRBD1	CASRDRATGNTQYF	TGTGCCAGTAGGGACAGGGCGACGGGAAATACGCAGTATTTT
TRBV29-1	TRBJ1-1	.	.	CSVSAGFNTEAFF	TGCAGCGTCAGCGCGGGTTTTAACACTGAAGCTTTCTTT
TRBV15	TRBJ1-6	.	.	CATSREADSSNSPLHF	TGTGCCACCAGCAGAGAGGCGGACTCATCCAATTCACCCCTCCACTTT
TRBV6-5	TRBJ2-2	once	.	CASRPGTLNTGELFF	TGTGCCAGCAGACCAGGGACGTTGAACACCGGGGAGCTGTTTTTT
TRBV28	TRBJ2-5	.	.	CASSFGYSYQETQYF	TGTGCCAGCAGTTTCGGCTACTCGTACCAAGAGACCCAGTACTTC
TRBV18	TRBJ1-2	.	TRBD1	CASSPGTGNYGYTF	TGTGCCAGCTCACCGGGGACAGGGAACTATGGCTACACCTTC
TRBV30	TRBJ2-5	.	TRBD2	CAWSVEAGGRQETQYF	TGTGCCTGGAGTGTCGAGGCGGGGGGCCGTCAAGAGACCCAGTACTTC
TRBV29-1	TRBJ2-7	.	TRBD1	CSVRPGTGGGEQYF	TGCAGCGTTCGACCCGGGACAGGGGGCGGGGAGCAGTACTTC
TRBV7-2	TRBJ1-5	few	.	CASSLVAYQPQHF	TGTGCCAGCAGCTTAGTCGCTTATCAGCCCCAGCATTTT
TRBV6-6	TRBJ1-5	once	.	CASSYEGSNQPQHF	TGTGCCAGCAGTTATGAGGGTAGCAATCAGCCCCAGCATTTT
TRBV5-6	TRBJ2-5	.	TRBD1	CASSLIVGQQGKETQYF	TGTGCCAGCAGCTTAATCGTAGGGCAACAGGGGAAAGAGACCCAGTACTTC
TRBV7-2	TRBJ2-7	.	TRBD1	CASSFRDSSYEQYF	TGTGCCAGCAGCTTCCGGGACAGCTCCTACGAGCAGTACTTC
TRBV29-1	TRBJ2-1	few	TRBD2	CSVGGTSAYNEQFF	TGCAGCGTTGGTGGGACTAGCGCATACAATGAGCAGTTCTTC
TRBV7-9	TRBJ1-1	.	TRBD1	CASSSRQGLMNTEAFF	TGTGCCAGCAGCTCCCGACAGGGTTTGATGAACACTGAAGCTTTCTTT
TRBV2	TRBJ2-3	.	TRBD1	CASNIDRGPDTQYF	TGTGCCAGCAACATAGACAGGGGGCCAGATACGCAGTATTTT
TRBV5-1	TRBJ2-5	.	TRBD2	CASGLAGGQETQYF	TGCGCCAGCGGACTAGCGGGGGGGCAGGAGACCCAGTACTTC
TRBV14	TRBJ2-7	.	TRBD1	CASSLPGQGTYEQYF	TGTGCCAGCAGCCTGCCGGGACAGGGCACCTACGAGCAGTACTTC
TRBV27	TRBJ2-4	.	.	CASSGLAKNIQYF	TGTGCCAGCAGTGGGCTAGCCAAAAACATTCAGTACTTC
TRBV10-3	TRBJ1-5	.	.	CAISGGVQPQHF	TGTGCCATCAGTGGAGGGGTTCAGCCCCAGCATTTT
TRBV30	TRBJ1-5	.	TRBD1	CAWSVGTGDFQPQHF	TGTGCCTGGAGTGTGGGCACAGGGGATTTTCAGCCCCAGCATTTT
TRBV30	TRBJ1-6	.	TRBD1	CAWRQPGQNSPLHF	TGTGCCTGGAGACAACCGGGACAGAATTCACCCCTCCACTTT
TRBV29-1	TRBJ2-1	once	.	CSVEGFSLNEQFF	TGCAGCGTTGAAGGCTTTAGTCTCAATGAGCAGTTCTTC
TRBV11-2	TRBJ1-1	once	.	CASSSEARSPTEAFF	TGTGCCAGCAGCTCCGAGGCAAGATCCCCCACTGAAGCTTTCTTT
TRBV19	TRBJ2-5	.	.	CASSSGGPGETQYF	TGTGCCAGTAGTTCCGGGGGGCCTGGGGAGACCCAGTACTTC
TRBV6-5	TRBJ2-1	.	TRBD1	CASSNRDRGRNEQFF	TGTGCCAGCAGTAACCGGGACAGGGGGCGAAATGAGCAGTTCTTC
TRBV11-2	TRBJ1-5	once	.	CASSLGGAYNQPQHF	TGTGCCAGCAGCTTAGGCGGGGCCTACAATCAGCCCCAGCATTTT
TRBV11-2	TRBJ2-7	.	.	CASSLVPDEQYF	TGTGCCAGCAGCTTAGTCCCAGACGAGCAGTACTTC
TRBV27	TRBJ1-2	.	TRBD1	CASSFQGAPGGYTF	TGTGCCAGCAGTTTTCAGGGGGCGCCCGGTGGCTACACCTTC
TRBV7-6	TRBJ1-6	once	.	CASSLGRFANSPLHF	TGTGCCAGCAGCTTAGGGCGTTTCGCTAATTCACCCCTCCACTTT
TRBV27	TRBJ1-4	.	.	CASSSTGDGEKLFF	TGTGCCAGCAGTTCGACAGGCGATGGTGAAAAACTGTTTTTT
TRBV15	TRBJ2-6	few	.	CATSRESGANVLTF	TGTGCCACCAGCAGAGAATCCGGGGCCAACGTCCTGACTTTC
TRBV11-2	TRBJ2-7	.	.	CASSLEEWGKHEQYF	TGTGCCAGCAGCTTAGAGGAGTGGGGAAAACACGAGCAGTACTTC
TRBV9	TRBJ2-2	.	.	CASSAGDTPNTGELFF	TGTGCCAGCAGCGCAGGGGACACCCCGAACACCGGGGAGCTGTTTTTT
TRBV27	TRBJ2-3	.	TRBD2	CASRSSGGADTQYF	TGTGCCAGCAGATCTAGCGGGGGTGCAGATACGCAGTATTTT
TRBV7-3	TRBJ1-4	.	.	CASSRQGGEKLFF	TGTGCCAGCAGCAGGCAGGGTGGGGAAAAACTGTTTTTT
TRBV30	TRBJ2-7	.	.	CAWSVRGRYSYEQYF	TGTGCCTGGAGTGTAAGGGGGAGATACTCCTACGAGCAGTACTTC
TRBV6-6	TRBJ2-2	.	TRBD1	CATARDRGMAGELFF	TGTGCCACCGCCCGGGACAGGGGAATGGCCGGGGAGCTGTTTTTT
TRBV2	TRBJ1-2	.	.	CASSGGNLGYTF	TGTGCCAGCAGTGGTGGCAATCTTGGCTACACCTTC
TRBV30	TRBJ1-6	.	TRBD1	CAWKGQADSPLHF	TGTGCCTGGAAGGGACAGGCCGATTCACCCCTCCACTTT
TRBV5-4	TRBJ1-4	.	.	CASSLRGVGTNEKLFF	TGTGCCAGCAGCTTGCGTGGGGTTGGAACTAATGAAAAACTGTTTTTT
TRBV29-1	TRBJ1-2	.	.	CSVEVSRAWPGYTF	TGCAGCGTTGAAGTGAGTAGGGCCTGGCCTGGCTACACCTTC
TRBV13	TRBJ2-3	.	.	CASSYGYTDTQYF	TGTGCCAGCAGTTACGGATACACAGATACGCAGTATTTT
TRBV29-1	TRBJ1-2	.	.	CSVVGQIYGYTF	TGCAGCGTTGTAGGGCAGATCTATGGCTACACCTTC
TRBV7-9	TRBJ2-5	few	TRBD1	CASSFGTGIQETQYF	TGTGCCAGCAGCTTCGGGACAGGGATTCAAGAGACCCAGTACTTC